The text below deals with one TCR beta chain. The antigen it recognizes is unknown. The input lacks base qualities; no much larger clone sits a single base away. The data were taken from a study of T-cell memory formation after mild COVID-19 (dated by TCRdb to the early 2020s). Regarding the complete study: TCR sequence clusters from the two donors were found to be largely donor specific. Longitudinal TCRalpha and TCRbeta repertoire sequencing tracked T-cell clones expanding and contracting after mild COVID-19 in a couple of donors. Two young, previously healthy adult volunteers made up the cohort, one male and one female.

Summary of the overall study and its limitations: Clones that contracted from day 15 to 85 showed balanced CD4/CD8 phenotypes, whereas a second wave of clones that expanded from day 15 to 37 leaned towards CD4+. The second-wave clones that peaked on day 37 were not confirmed to be SARS-CoV-2 specific. Only a couple of mild cases were covered in the study, and larger cohorts including severe cases with pre-infection samples were considered necessary. Contracting CD4+ clones were located mainly in the CM and EM memory subsets, whereas CD8+ clones were found to be enriched in EMRA. Some responding clones were found in pre-infection memory, which suggests that pre-existing cross-reactive memory T cells took part in the SARS-CoV-2 response.

Sequenced using an Illumina NovaSeq 6000. TCRalpha and TCRbeta cDNA libraries were built by 5'RACE with constant-segment primers, adding sample barcodes and unique molecular identifiers. RNA was extracted from every sample with Trizol reagent. The libraries were amplified in two PCR steps, and the second step added a second sample barcode and Illumina TruSeq adapters. The libraries were sequenced on an Illumina NovaSeq using 2 x 150 bp paired-end reads. The authors' analysis ran thus. Demultiplexing of reads and collapsing into UMI-guided consensus sequences were performed with migec v1.2.7. Using mixcr v2.1.11, UMI consensuses were aligned to TRA and TRB V and J templates and then assembled into clonotypes. A clonotype was counted as expanded or contracted only if both edgeR and NoisET called the change significant, with noise models trained on biological replicates. For edgeR calls, a false discovery rate-adjusted p below 0.01 and a log2 fold-change threshold of 1 were applied. As an exploratory analysis of dynamics, PCA with hierarchical clustering was applied to max-normalized trajectories of the 1000 most abundant clonotypes. Separately sequenced CD4+ and CD8+ repertoires were used to assign a CD4 or CD8 phenotype to each responding clone. Through fastp at Q25 and MiXCR, TCRdb rebuilt clones from the public reads, retaining in-frame beta chains. A single entry per CDR3 protein holds the most common genes and DNA from its merged rows. V and J calls and clone size were set by TCRdb, not the authors. The sample includes some 300,000 distinct CDR3 sequences, with approximately 19% observed a single time. The ten largest clones capture more than 20% of the sample.

CDR1 and CDR2 are drawn from the germline V gene (reference sequence): DFQATT, SNEGSKA. CDR3 length: 14 amino acids, cysteine to phenylalanine. The CDR3 DNA has 42 bases and is translated from base 1. The junction carries 11 bases between V and J, which are trimmed by 5 bases and 0 bases respectively. Ficoll-Paque density gradient centrifugation was used to isolate PBMCs. The TCR originated in a man aged 18 to 30 who had mild COVID-19 (a few samples of this study predate the infection). The sample titles of this study are shuffled in the database, so cell type and time point are left out; the donor was told from shared clones. The sequence is built from TRBV20-1 and TRBJ2-1, with the D gene uncertain. The sequencing sample was made of PBMCs or a T cell subset sorted from them (not recorded which). The CDR3: CSASKSYSYNEQFF. The DNA is TGCAGTGCTTCAAAGTCCTACTCCTACAATGAGCAGTTCTTC.